This entry lists 19 T cell receptor beta chains sequenced from one sample in a study of T cell changes during pregnancy in multiple sclerosis. Clones were sequenced by immunoSEQ multiplex PCR, and TCRdb holds only the in-frame ones, with some missing. The sample has just under 65,000 clones; roughly 96% are singletons. The sample in question was CD8+ T cells from peripheral blood mononuclear cells, obtained after pregnancy. The origin of the receptors is a female donor with multiple sclerosis, enrolled in a pregnancy study.

The genes are TRBV6-4 and TRBJ2-1, with TRBD1 identical over 7 bases. This CDR3 contains 12 residues. V lost 8 bases to trimming and J lost 4 bases; unmatched junction nucleotides: 2. The germline CDR1 and CDR2 sequences are MRHNA and SNTAGT. CDR3 sequence: CASQDRYNEQFF. DNA for the CDR3: TGTGCCAGCCAGGACAGGTACAATGAGCAGTTCTTC.

The CDR3: CASSPRIPGLAGGPDTQYF. The CDR3 DNA sequence: TGTGCCAGCAGCCCGAGAATACCGGGACTAGCGGGAGGGCCCGATACGCAGTATTTT. V usage is TRBV11-2 and J usage is TRBJ2-3; 16 positions match TRBD2. The ends lost 5 bases at V and 6 bases at J; junction bases unmatched: 14. CDR1 and CDR2 (germline): SGHAT, FQNNGV. The CDR3 contains 19 residues.

The CDR3 DNA sequence: TGCGCCAGCAGCTTTTACAGCGGACTAGCGGGAGTCCCAGATACGCAGTATTTT. This encodes CASSFYSGLAGVPDTQYF. This chain connects TRBV5-1 to TRBJ2-3, with 13 bases lining up with TRBD2. The germline CDR1 and CDR2 sequences are SGHRS and YFSETQ. The CDR3 covers 18 residues. V was clipped by 2 bases and J by 4 bases; unmatched bases: 10.

This clone occurred once. The chain couples TRBV7-6 to TRBJ2-7; tentatively, D is TRBD2 (5 bases). The CDR3 loop spans 13 amino acids. The V and J ends lost 0 bases and 6 bases respectively, with 9 bases between them. Germline CDR1 and CDR2: SGHVS and FNYEAQ. The CDR3: CASSLATGVEQYF. CDR3 sequence (DNA): TGTGCCAGCAGCTTAGCGACCGGGGTCGAGCAGTACTTC. Based on the CDR3 plus reference TRBV7-6 and TRBJ2-7, the full variable domain is GAGVSQSPRYKVTKRGQDVALRCDPISGHVSLYWYRQALGQGPEFLTYFNYEAQQDKSGLPNDRFSAERPEGSISTLTIQRTEQRDSAMYRCASSLATGVEQYFGPGTRLTVT.

This chain joins TRBV7-9 and TRBJ2-1, with a tentative D call TRBD2 (6 bases). Trimming pared 5 bases from V and 5 bases from J, leaving 16 bases between. CDR3 size: 15 residues. Germline V gives CDR1 SEHNR, CDR2 FQNEAQ (reference sequence). DNA for the CDR3: TGTGCCAGCAGCCCCCCCGGGGAGCGGGACAATGAGCAGTTCTTC. As protein: CASSPPGERDNEQFF.

The J gene is TRBJ2-2, the V gene TRBV27; 7 bases are shared with TRBD2. Trimming took 6 bases from V and 2 from J; bases not matched to a gene: 3. CDR3 length equals 14 residues. Germline V lookup: CDR1 MNHEY, CDR2 SMNVEV (reference sequence). CDR3 DNA sequence: TGTGCCAGCAGCACTAGCGCCAACACCGGGGAGCTGTTTTTT. It translates to CASSTSANTGELFF.

The chain links TRBV30 to TRBJ1-5; D not resolved. CDR3 size: 14 residues. V dropped 2 bases and J dropped 2 bases, with 10 bases sitting between them. Germline-derived CDR1 and CDR2 are GTSNPN and SVGIG (reference sequence). CDR3 DNA: TGTGCCTGGAGTTACCGGGGAGGCAATCAGCCCCAGCATTTT. This translates into CAWSYRGGNQPQHF.

The V and J genes are TRBV7-9 and TRBJ2-1, with TRBD2 matching over 10 bases. V was pared by 5 bases and J by 14 bases, with 12 bases of the junction left unmatched. The CDR3 spans 14 residues. CDR1 is SEHNR and CDR2 is FQNEAQ in the germline V gene (reference sequence). DNA for the CDR3: TGTGCCAGCAGCGATAGCGGGAGGAGGTTCAGCAAGTTCTTC. Translation gives CASSDSGRRFSKFF. The full variable domain, in which reference TRBV7-9 and TRBJ2-1 provide the parts outside the CDR3, is DTGVSQNPRHKITKRGQNVTFRCDPISEHNRLYWYRQTLGQGPEFLTYFQNEAQLEKSRLLSDRFSAERPKGSFSTLEIQRTEQGDSAMYLCASSDSGRRFSKFFGPGTRLTVL.

V and J are TRBV6-6 and TRBJ1-2; no firm D call. Germline-derived CDR1 and CDR2 are MNHNY and SVGAGI (reference sequence). CDR3 length: 12 amino acids. Trimming pared 5 bases from V and 3 bases from J, leaving 7 bases between. CDR3 region: CASSLGDYGYTF. In nucleotides, the CDR3 is TGTGCCAGCAGTCTCGGAGACTATGGCTACACCTTC.

This chain joins TRBV6-5 and TRBJ2-5; TRBD2 agrees at 7 bases. The V gene's germline CDR1 is MNHEY and CDR2 SVGAGI. The V gene end was trimmed by 4 bases and the J gene end by 5 bases; junction bases not matched to a gene: 10. The CDR3 spans 15 residues. In DNA form, the CDR3 reads TGTGCCAGCAGTTCCCCCAGGGAGGGTTGGGAGACCCAGTACTTC. Translating it yields CASSSPREGWETQYF.

The chain recombines TRBV5-4 with TRBJ2-1; weak D call: TRBD1 (6 bases). The CDR3 has 16 residues. Germline V CDR1 and CDR2: SGHNT, YYREEE (reference sequence). With 4 bases removed from V and 0 bases from J, the gap between germline ends came to 14 bases. The CDR3 spells CASSPQGSSSYNEQFF. As DNA, the CDR3 is TGTGCCAGCAGCCCCCAGGGGTCCAGCTCCTACAATGAGCAGTTCTTC. Supplemented by reference TRBV5-4 and TRBJ2-1, the full variable domain reads ETGVTQSPTHLIKTRGQQVTLRCSSQSGHNTVSWYQQALGQGPQFIFQYYREEENGRGNFPPRFSGLQFPNYSSELNVNALELDDSALYLCASSPQGSSSYNEQFFGPGTRLTVL.

The chain joins TRBV9 to TRBJ2-1; 9 bases match TRBD2. V was pared by 1 base and J by 8 bases, with 13 bases of the junction left unmatched. The length of the CDR3 is 17 residues. The germline gives CDR1 SGDLS, CDR2 YYNGEE. CDR3 region: CASSVLEGGSSGDEQFF. For the CDR3, the DNA is TGTGCCAGCAGCGTACTAGAGGGAGGGTCTAGCGGGGATGAGCAGTTCTTC.

The CDR3 region has the DNA TGTGCCAGCAGCTTAGTGGGGGGGTCCGTGAGGGAGCAGTACTTC. This encodes CASSLVGGSVREQYF. The rearrangement uses TRBV7-9 and TRBJ2-7, with 7 positions matching TRBD2. This CDR3 is 15 amino acids long. J was trimmed by 7 bases and V by 1 base; bases with no gene match: 10. The germline CDR1 and CDR2 sequences are SEHNR and FQNEAQ (reference sequence).

This chain uses TRBV18 with TRBJ2-4; maybe TRBD1 (6 bases). CDR1 and CDR2 from the germline V gene are KGHSH and LQKENI. The CDR3 has 19 amino acids. Trimming stripped 1 base from V and 1 base from J, with 20 bases between. The CDR3 loop reads CASSPRTTGWGLAKNIQYF. The DNA of the CDR3 is TGTGCCAGCTCACCACGGACGACAGGATGGGGATTGGCCAAAAACATTCAGTACTTC.

DNA for the CDR3: TGTGCCAGCAGCCACCATTCGCCCGTCGAGCTAGCTAACTATGGCTACACCTTC. Its protein is CASSHHSPVELANYGYTF. The chain is built from TRBV4-2 and TRBJ1-2; D gene ambiguous. The CDR3 extends over 18 amino acids. Germline V gene data show CDR1 as LGHNA and CDR2 as YNFKEQ. Trimming cost V 3 bases and J 0 bases, with 20 bases left between them.

J is TRBJ2-7 and V is TRBV5-1; 11 nucleotides line up with TRBD2. The CDR3 consists of 15 residues. Trimming at V came to 5 bases and at J to 3 bases, leaving 7 bases not matched to a gene. Germline loops: CDR1 SGHRS, CDR2 YFSETQ. CDR3: CASSWATSGNYEQYF. CDR3 DNA sequence: TGCGCCAGCAGTTGGGCGACTAGCGGGAACTACGAGCAGTACTTC.

The chain has TRBV27 and TRBJ2-7; TRBD1 aligns across 9 bases. CDR1 MNHEY and CDR2 SMNVEV come from the germline V gene (reference sequence). CDR3 length: 14 residues. V gave up 6 bases and J gave up 5 bases; unmatched junction bases: 8. Here the CDR3 reads CASRISGTGNEQYF. The CDR3 coding sequence is TGTGCCAGCAGAATATCCGGGACAGGGAACGAGCAGTACTTC.

This chain links TRBV7-6 with TRBJ2-7, with 8 bases matching TRBD1. The CDR3 is 15 residues long. Germline assignment: CDR1 SGHVS and CDR2 FNYEAQ. V lost 5 bases and J lost 4; bases outside the gene matches: 10. The CDR3: CASSPIPGGGYEQYF. The CDR3 DNA follows: TGTGCCAGCAGCCCGATCCCAGGGGGCGGGTACGAGCAGTACTTC.

The chain joins TRBV5-1 to TRBJ1-2; no firm D call. Germline V gene data show CDR1 as SGHRS and CDR2 as YFSETQ. Trimming took 0 bases from V and 7 from J, leaving 13 bases between them. The CDR3 has 14 residues. The CDR3 region has the DNA TGCGCCAGCAGCTTGGAGAGCTCTGTCGCTGGCTACACCTTC. It translates to CASSLESSVAGYTF.